The 10 T cell receptor beta chains below were found in one sample sequenced in a study of blood T cell repertoires in COVID-19. Sequencing was performed with immunoSEQ multiplex PCR; in TCRdb, only in-frame clones are kept and a portion is missing. The sample yields about 270,000 clones, under 90% seen once. Sequenced material: peripheral blood. These receptors came from a woman aged 55-70 years with active or convalescent COVID-19.

The V gene is TRBV7-2, the J gene TRBJ2-3, with 10 bases aligning to TRBD2. The germline CDR1 and CDR2 sequences are SGHTA and FQGNSA. This CDR3 is built from 15 residues. V shed 1 base, J shed 5 bases, and the junction held 3 bases outside the gene matches. This CDR3 is CASSLDLAGEDTQYF. In nucleotides, the CDR3 is TGTGCCAGCAGCTTAGACCTAGCGGGGGAAGATACGCAGTATTTT.

The V and J genes are TRBV4-2 and TRBJ2-2; maybe TRBD1 (5 bases). Germline loops: CDR1 LGHNA, CDR2 YNFKEQ. The CDR3 has 14 amino acids. The V and J ends lost 1 base and 6 bases respectively, with 9 bases between them. The DNA for the CDR3 is TGTGCCAGCAGCCAAGCTCAGGGCCCCGGGGAGCTGTTTTTT. This codes for CASSQAQGPGELFF.

The chain employs TRBV7-2 and TRBJ2-7; 9 nucleotides line up with TRBD2. The CDR3 consists of 14 residues. Trimming took 5 bases from V and 6 from J; bases not matched to a gene: 8. CDR1 is SGHTA and CDR2 is FQGNSA in the germline V gene. CDR3 protein: CASSPHQRGAEQYF. Here the CDR3 DNA reads TGTGCCAGCAGCCCCCACCAGCGGGGGGCCGAGCAGTACTTC.

The chain has TRBV11-2 and TRBJ1-2; possibly TRBD1 for D (5 bases). The CDR3 has 17 amino acids. The germline V gene encodes CDR1 SGHAT and CDR2 FQNNGV. V lost 5 bases to trimming and J lost 4 bases, with 23 bases between them. The CDR3 sequence is CASSPVGAAIVIYGYTF. Here the CDR3 DNA reads TGTGCCAGCAGCCCGGTAGGGGCCGCGATTGTTATCTATGGCTACACCTTC.

CDR3 in amino acids: CASSQERGGTSGANVLTF. CDR3 nucleotides: TGCGCCAGCAGCCAAGAACGCGGGGGAACCTCTGGGGCCAACGTCCTGACTTTC. This sequence joins TRBV4-1 and TRBJ2-6, with 7 bases fitting TRBD2. The CDR3 spans 18 residues. V was pared by 0 bases and J by 0 bases, with 5 bases of the junction left unmatched. The V gene's germline CDR1 is MGHRA and CDR2 YSYEKL.

The chain combines TRBV4-1 with TRBJ2-2; D not resolved. The CDR3 runs 15 residues. From germline, CDR1 is MGHRA and CDR2 YSYEKL. The V end lost 4 bases, the J end lost 6 bases, and 15 bases lay between the germline ends. The CDR3 region has the DNA TGCGCCAGCAGCCCAGAGGCCATCTTGGCCGGGGAGCTGTTTTTT. It yields the protein CASSPEAILAGELFF.

The chain is built from TRBV24-1 and TRBJ2-5, with 8 bases lining up with TRBD1. Germline V gene lookup returns CDR1 KGHDR and CDR2 SFDVKD. The CDR3 sequence is 15 residues long. J gave up 1 base and V 1 base, and 1 base lay outside the gene matches. As DNA, the CDR3 is TGTGCCACCAGTGATTTTGACAGGGGCCAAGAGACCCAGTACTTC. Protein: CATSDFDRGQETQYF.

The V and J genes are TRBV6-5 and TRBJ1-1; D is undetermined. The CDR3 consists of 13 residues. Germline-derived CDR1 and CDR2 are MNHEY and SVGAGI. Trimming removed 6 bases from V and 0 bases from J, with 8 bases in between. The CDR3 DNA reads TGTGCCAGCAGCTATACTTTGAACACTGAAGCTTTCTTT. Its translation: CASSYTLNTEAFF.

The chain couples TRBV5-1 to TRBJ1-1, with a weak D call TRBD1 (5 bases). V dropped 0 bases and J dropped 1 base, with 10 bases sitting between them. CDR1 is SGHRS, CDR2 YFSETQ, per germline. The CDR3 covers 15 residues. DNA of the CDR3: TGCGCCAGCAGCTTGGGACAGTCCCGGAACACTGAAGCTTTCTTT. Encoded protein: CASSLGQSRNTEAFF.

The J gene is TRBJ1-4, the V gene TRBV5-8, with 10 bases matching TRBD1. With 4 bases clipped from V and 5 bases from J, the junction kept 5 bases outside the gene matches. Germline loops: CDR1 SGHTS, CDR2 YDEGEE. The CDR3 spans 15 residues. The CDR3 spells CASSARTGGNEKLFF. The CDR3 DNA reads TGTGCCAGCAGCGCAAGGACAGGGGGAAATGAAAAACTGTTTTTT.